This T cell receptor (beta chain) originates from a study of T-cell memory formation after mild COVID-19. Study in general: The TCR clusters were mostly specific to one donor.

General study findings and limits: Day 15 to 85 contracting clones showed balanced CD4/CD8; later expanders leaned CD4+. For contracting clones, CD4+ ones sat mainly in CM and EM, CD8+ in EMRA.

V shed 7 bases, J shed 2 bases, and the junction held 8 bases outside the gene matches. This CDR3 comprises 13 residues. Per the germline V gene, CDR1 is SQVTM and CDR2 is ANQGSEA. 5'RACE, which relied on constant-segment primers, yielded TCR alpha and TCR beta cDNA libraries carrying sample barcodes and UMIs. One entry per CDR3 protein results from TCRdb running MiXCR on the 5' RACE reads. The sample contains about 600,000 distinct CDR3 sequences, about a fifth of which appear only once. A remark on this clonotype: Its antigen is not identified.

The chain is built from TRBV29-1 and TRBJ2-7, with TRBD1 matching over 7 bases. The TCR originated in an adult woman who had mild COVID-19 (a few samples of this study predate the infection). Cell type and time point are not known. Material for sequencing was PBMCs or a T cell subset sorted from them (not recorded which). The CDR3 DNA sequence: TGCAGCGCCGCGACAGGGTTTCCCTACGAGCAGTACTTC. Translating it yields CSAATGFPYEQYF.